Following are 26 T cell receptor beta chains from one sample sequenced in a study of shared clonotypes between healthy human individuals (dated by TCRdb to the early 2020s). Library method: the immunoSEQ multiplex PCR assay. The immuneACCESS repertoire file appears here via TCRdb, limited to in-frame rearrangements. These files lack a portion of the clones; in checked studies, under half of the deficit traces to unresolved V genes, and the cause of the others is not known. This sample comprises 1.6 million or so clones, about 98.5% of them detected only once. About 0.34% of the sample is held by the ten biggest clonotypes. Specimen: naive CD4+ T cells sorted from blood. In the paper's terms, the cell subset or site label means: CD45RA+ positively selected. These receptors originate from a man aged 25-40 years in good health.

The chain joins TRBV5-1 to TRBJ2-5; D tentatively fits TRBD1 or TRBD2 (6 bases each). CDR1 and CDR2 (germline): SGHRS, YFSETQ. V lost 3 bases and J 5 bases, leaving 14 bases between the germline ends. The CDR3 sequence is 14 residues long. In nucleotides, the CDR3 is TGCGCCAGCAGCTCGCCGGGGGCTGAGGAGACCCAGTACTTC. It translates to CASSSPGAEETQYF.

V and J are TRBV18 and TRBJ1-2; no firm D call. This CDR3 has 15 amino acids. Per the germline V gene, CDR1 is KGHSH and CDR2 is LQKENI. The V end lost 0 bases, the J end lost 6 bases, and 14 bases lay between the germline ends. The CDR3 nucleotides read TGTGCCAGCTCACCACCCTCGGGCAGCTTGAATGGCTACACCTTC. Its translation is CASSPPSGSLNGYTF.

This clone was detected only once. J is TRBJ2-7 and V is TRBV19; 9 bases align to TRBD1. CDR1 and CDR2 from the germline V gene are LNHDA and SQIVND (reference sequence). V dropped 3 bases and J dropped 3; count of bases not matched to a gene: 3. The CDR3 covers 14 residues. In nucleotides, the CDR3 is TGTGCCAGTAGTATGGGGACAGGGTTCTACGAGCAGTACTTC. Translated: CASSMGTGFYEQYF.

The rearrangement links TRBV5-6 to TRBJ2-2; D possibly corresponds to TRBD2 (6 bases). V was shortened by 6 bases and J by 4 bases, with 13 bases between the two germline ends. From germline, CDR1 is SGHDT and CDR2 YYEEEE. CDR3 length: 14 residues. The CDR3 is CASTWRGGTGELFF. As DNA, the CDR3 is TGTGCCAGCACCTGGAGGGGCGGCACCGGGGAGCTGTTTTTT.

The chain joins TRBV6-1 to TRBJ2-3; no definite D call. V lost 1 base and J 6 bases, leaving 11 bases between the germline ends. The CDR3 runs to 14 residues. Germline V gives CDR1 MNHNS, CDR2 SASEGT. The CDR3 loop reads CASSEVLSWDTQYF. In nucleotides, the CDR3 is TGTGCCAGCAGTGAAGTTCTCTCCTGGGATACGCAGTATTTT.

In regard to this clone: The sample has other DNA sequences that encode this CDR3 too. The CDR3, as DNA: TGTGCCAGCAGTCCGGGACACTCCTACGAGCAGTACTTC. It encodes CASSPGHSYEQYF. The gene calls are TRBV28 and TRBJ2-7, with D possibly matching TRBD1 (6 bases). The CDR3 is 13 residues long. Germline loops: CDR1 MDHEN, CDR2 SYDVKM. V dropped 5 bases and J dropped 0 bases, with 8 bases sitting between them.

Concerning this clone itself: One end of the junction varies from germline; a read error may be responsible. The CDR3 DNA sequence: TGTGCTAGCAGCCCACGACTAGCGGGAGCGGGGACCGGGGAGCTGTTTTTT. Amino acid sequence: CASSPRLAGAGTGELFF. The chain joins TRBV7-7 to TRBJ2-2; TRBD2 aligns across 12 bases. The length of the CDR3 is 17 residues. In germline, CDR1 is SSHAT, CDR2 FNYEAQ (reference sequence). Based on the CDR3 plus reference TRBV7-7 and TRBJ2-2, the full variable domain is GAGVSQSPRYKVTKRGQDVTLRCDPISSHATLYWYQQALGQGPEFLTYFNYEAQPDKSGLPSDRFSAERPEGSISTLTIQRTEQRDSAMYRCASSPRLAGAGTGELFFGEGSRLTVL.

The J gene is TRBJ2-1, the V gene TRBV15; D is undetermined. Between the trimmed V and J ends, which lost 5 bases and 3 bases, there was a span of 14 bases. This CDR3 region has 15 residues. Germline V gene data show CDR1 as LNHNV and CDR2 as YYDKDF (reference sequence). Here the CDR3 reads CATSSTISGYNEQFF. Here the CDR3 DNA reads TGTGCCACCAGCTCGACCATTTCGGGCTACAATGAGCAGTTCTTC. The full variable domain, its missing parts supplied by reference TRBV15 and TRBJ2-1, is DAMVIQNPRYQVTQFGKPVTLSCSQTLNHNVMYWYQQKSSQAPKLLFHYYDKDFNNEADTPDNFQSRRPNTSFCFLDIRSPGLGDTAMYLCATSSTISGYNEQFFGPGTRLTVL.

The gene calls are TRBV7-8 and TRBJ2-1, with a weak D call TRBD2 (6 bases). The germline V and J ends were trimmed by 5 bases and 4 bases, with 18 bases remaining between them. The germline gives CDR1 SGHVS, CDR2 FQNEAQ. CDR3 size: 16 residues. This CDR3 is CASSQLGGARYNEQFF. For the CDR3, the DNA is TGTGCCAGCAGCCAACTCGGGGGAGCCCGTTACAATGAGCAGTTCTTC.

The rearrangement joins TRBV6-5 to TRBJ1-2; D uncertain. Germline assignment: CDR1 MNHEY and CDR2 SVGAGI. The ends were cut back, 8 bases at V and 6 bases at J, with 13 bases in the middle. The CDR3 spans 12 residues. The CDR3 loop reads CASVGGLNGYTF. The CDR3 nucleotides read TGTGCCAGCGTAGGAGGGTTGAATGGCTACACCTTC.

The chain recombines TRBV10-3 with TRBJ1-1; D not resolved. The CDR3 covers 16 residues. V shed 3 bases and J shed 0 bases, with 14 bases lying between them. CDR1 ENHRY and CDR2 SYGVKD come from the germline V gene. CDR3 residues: CAISDKGAPMNTEAFF. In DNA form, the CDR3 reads TGTGCCATCAGTGACAAGGGAGCCCCCATGAACACTGAAGCTTTCTTT.

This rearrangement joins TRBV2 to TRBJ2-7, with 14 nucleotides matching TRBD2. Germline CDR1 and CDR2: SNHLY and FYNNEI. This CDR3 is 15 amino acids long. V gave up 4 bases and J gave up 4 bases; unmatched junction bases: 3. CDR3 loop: CASSVGLAGVYEQYF. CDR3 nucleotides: TGTGCCAGCAGTGTGGGACTAGCGGGAGTGTACGAGCAGTACTTC.

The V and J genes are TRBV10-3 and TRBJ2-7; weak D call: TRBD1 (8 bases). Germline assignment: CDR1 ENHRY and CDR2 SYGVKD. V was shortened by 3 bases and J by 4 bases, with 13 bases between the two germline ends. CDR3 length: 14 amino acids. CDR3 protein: CAISDDRGGYEQYF. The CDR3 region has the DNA TGTGCCATCAGTGACGACAGGGGAGGGTACGAGCAGTACTTC.

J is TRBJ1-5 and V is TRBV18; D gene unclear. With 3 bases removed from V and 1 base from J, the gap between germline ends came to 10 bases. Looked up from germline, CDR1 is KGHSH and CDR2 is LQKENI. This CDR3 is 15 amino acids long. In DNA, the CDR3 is TGTGCCAGCTCACCGACTGACAAGAGCAATCAGCCCCAGCATTTT. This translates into CASSPTDKSNQPQHF.

CDR3 sequence (DNA): TGTGCCAGCAGCGCCTCGGGCGGTACGCAGTATTTT. This codes for CASSASGGTQYF. The V call is TRBV9, the J call TRBJ2-3; D is ambiguous. The CDR3 length is 12 residues. CDR1 SGDLS and CDR2 YYNGEE come from the germline V gene. Between the trimmed V and J ends, which lost 3 bases and 8 bases, there was a span of 10 bases.

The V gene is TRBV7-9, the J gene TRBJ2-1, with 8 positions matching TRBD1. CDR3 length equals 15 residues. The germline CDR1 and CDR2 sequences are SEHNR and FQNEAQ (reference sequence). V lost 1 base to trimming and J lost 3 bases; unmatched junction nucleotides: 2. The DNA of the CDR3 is TGTGCCAGCAGCTTAGGGGGACAGGACTACAATGAGCAGTTCTTC. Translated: CASSLGGQDYNEQFF.

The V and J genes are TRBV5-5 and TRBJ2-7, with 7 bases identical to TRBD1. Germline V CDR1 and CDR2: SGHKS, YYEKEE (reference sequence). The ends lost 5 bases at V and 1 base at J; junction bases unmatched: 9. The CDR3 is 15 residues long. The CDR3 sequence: CASSARQGGSYEQYF. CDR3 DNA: TGTGCCAGCAGTGCAAGACAGGGCGGGTCCTACGAGCAGTACTTC.

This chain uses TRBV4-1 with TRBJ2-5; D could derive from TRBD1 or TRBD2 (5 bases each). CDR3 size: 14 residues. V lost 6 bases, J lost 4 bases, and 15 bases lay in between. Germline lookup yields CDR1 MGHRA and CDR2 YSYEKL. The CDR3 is CASSRLSGGETQYF. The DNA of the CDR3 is TGCGCCAGCAGTCGCTTGAGTGGGGGAGAGACCCAGTACTTC.

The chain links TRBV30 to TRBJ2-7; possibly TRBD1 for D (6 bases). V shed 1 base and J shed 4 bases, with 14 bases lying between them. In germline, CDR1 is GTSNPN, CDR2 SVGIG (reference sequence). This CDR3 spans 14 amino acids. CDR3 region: CAWSGGQGRYEQYF. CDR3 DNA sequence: TGTGCCTGGAGTGGGGGACAAGGTCGTTACGAGCAGTACTTC.

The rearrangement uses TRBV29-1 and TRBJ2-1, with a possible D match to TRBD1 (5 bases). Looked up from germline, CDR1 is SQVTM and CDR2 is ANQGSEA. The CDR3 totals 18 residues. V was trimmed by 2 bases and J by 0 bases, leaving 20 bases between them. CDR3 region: CSVEQFKKGISSYNEQFF. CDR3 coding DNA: TGCAGCGTTGAACAGTTTAAAAAGGGGATTAGCTCCTACAATGAGCAGTTCTTC.

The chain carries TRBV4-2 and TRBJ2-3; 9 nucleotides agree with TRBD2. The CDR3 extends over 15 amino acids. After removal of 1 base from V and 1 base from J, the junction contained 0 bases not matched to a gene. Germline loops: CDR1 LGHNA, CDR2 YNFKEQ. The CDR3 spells CASSQGGRGTDTQYF. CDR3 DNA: TGTGCCAGCAGCCAAGGCGGGAGGGGCACAGATACGCAGTATTTT.

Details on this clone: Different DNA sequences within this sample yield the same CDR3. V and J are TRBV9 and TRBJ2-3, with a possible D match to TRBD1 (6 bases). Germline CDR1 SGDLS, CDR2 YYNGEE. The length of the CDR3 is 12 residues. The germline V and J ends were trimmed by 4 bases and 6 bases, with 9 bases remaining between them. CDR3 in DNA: TGTGCCAGCAGCCCCAGGGGTGATACGCAGTATTTT. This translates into CASSPRGDTQYF.

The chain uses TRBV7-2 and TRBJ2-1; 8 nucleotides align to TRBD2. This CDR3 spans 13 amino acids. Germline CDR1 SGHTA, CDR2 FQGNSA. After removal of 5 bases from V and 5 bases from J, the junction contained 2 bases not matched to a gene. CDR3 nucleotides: TGTGCCAGCAGCAGGACTAGCAACAATGAGCAGTTCTTC. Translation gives CASSRTSNNEQFF. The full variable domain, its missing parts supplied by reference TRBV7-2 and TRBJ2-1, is GAGVSQSPSNKVTEKGKDVELRCDPISGHTALYWYRQSLGQGLEFLIYFQGNSAPDKSGLPSDRFSAERTGGSVSTLTIQRTQQEDSAVYLCASSRTSNNEQFFGPGTRLTVL.

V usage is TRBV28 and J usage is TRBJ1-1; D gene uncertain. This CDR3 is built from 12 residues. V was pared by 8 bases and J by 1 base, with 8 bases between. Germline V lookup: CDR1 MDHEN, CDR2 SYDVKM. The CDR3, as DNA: TGTGCCAGCTTGGGGTGGAACACTGAAGCTTTCTTT. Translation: CASLGWNTEAFF.

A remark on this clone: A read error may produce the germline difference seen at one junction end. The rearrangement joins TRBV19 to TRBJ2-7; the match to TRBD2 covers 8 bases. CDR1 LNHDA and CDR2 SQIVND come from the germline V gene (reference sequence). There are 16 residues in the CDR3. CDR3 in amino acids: CASSLGGAPLFYGQYF. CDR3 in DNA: TGTGCCAGTAGTCTCGGGGGGGCGCCTCTGTTCTACGGGCAGTACTTC. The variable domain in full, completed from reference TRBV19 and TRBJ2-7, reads DGGITQSPKYLFRKEGQNVTLSCEQNLNHDAMYWYRQDPGQGLRLIYYSQIVNDFQKGDIAEGYSVSREKKESFPLTVTSAQKNPTAFYLCASSLGGAPLFYGQYFGPGTRLTVT.

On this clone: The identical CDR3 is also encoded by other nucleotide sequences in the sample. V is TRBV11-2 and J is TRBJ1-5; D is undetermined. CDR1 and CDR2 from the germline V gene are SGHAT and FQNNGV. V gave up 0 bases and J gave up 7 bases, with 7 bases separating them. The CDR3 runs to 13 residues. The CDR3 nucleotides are TGTGCCAGCAGCTTAGATCTTGACCAGCCCCAGCATTTT. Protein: CASSLDLDQPQHF.